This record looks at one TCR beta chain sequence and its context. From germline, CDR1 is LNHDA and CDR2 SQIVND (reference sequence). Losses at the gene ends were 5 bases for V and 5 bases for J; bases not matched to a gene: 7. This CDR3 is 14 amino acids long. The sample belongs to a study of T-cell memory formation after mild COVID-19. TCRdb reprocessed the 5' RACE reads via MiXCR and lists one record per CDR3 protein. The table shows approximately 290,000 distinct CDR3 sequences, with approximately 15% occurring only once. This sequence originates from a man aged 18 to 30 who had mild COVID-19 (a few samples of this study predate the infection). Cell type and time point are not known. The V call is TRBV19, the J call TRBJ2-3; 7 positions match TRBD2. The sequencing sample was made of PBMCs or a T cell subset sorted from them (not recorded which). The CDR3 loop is CASSRASGEDTQYF. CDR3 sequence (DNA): TGTGCCAGTAGTCGGGCTAGCGGAGAAGATACGCAGTATTTT.